The source of this T cell receptor beta chain is a study of OX40 agonist ivuxolimab in advanced cancers. As regards this clone: Its antigen is still unknown.

The study's findings and limits: The investigators did not determine what antigen specificity the expanded peripheral T cells had. Averaged across samples, CD8+ T cells carried more expanded clones than CD4+ did.

V lost 8 bases and J 2 bases, leaving 13 bases between the germline ends. This CDR3 has 14 residues. From germline, CDR1 is MNHEY and CDR2 SMNVEV (reference sequence). The method was immunoSEQ multiplex PCR; TCRdb's version includes in-frame clones alone and lacks a portion of them. The data contain about 63,000 clones, about 88% of them singletons. The specimen comprised CD4+ or CD8+ T cells sorted from blood, sampled in a trial of the OX40 agonist ivuxolimab. The source of this sequence is an adult with an advanced solid tumor such as melanoma, head and neck, liver or kidney cancer. The chain carries TRBV27 and TRBJ1-5, with D tentatively TRBD1 (5 bases). The DNA of the CDR3 is TGTGCCAGCCGCCCTCAGGGAGGCAATCAGCCCCAGCATTTT. It is translated as CASRPQGGNQPQHF.